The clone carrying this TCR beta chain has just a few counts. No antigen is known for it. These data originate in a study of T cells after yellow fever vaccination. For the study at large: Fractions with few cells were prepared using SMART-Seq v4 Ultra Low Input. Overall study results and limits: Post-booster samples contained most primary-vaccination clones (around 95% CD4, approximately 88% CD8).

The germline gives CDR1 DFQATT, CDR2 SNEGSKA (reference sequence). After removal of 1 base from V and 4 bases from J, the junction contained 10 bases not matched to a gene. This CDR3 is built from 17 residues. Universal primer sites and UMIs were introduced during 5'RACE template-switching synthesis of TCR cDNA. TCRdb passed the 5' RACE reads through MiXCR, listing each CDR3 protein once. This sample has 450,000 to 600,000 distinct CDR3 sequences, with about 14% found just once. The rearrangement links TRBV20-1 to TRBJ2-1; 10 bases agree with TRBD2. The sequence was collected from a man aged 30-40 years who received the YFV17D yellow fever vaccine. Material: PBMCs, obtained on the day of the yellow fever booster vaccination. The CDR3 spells CSARGGASGRRYNEQFF. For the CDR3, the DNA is TGCAGTGCTAGAGGCGGGGCTAGCGGGAGAAGGTACAATGAGCAGTTCTTC.